Presented here are 22 T cell receptor beta chains from one specimen sequenced in a study of blood T cells in healthy people across ages. A second PCR, run for about 7 to 11 cycles, used a sample-barcoded 5' primer plus a J-beta primer mix. Using its own MiXCR run on the 5' RACE reads, TCRdb lists one record per CDR3 protein. The sample lists roughly 500,000 distinct CDR3 sequences; approximately 25% were seen once. The sample consisted of blood. These receptors were taken from an older woman in good health.

The table lists this clonotype with a few counts. The V call is TRBV7-9, the J call TRBJ1-6; no firm D call. The CDR3 is made up of 17 amino acids. CDR1 is SEHNR, CDR2 FQNEAQ, per germline (reference sequence). V dropped 1 base and J dropped 0 bases, with 10 bases sitting between them. The CDR3, as DNA: TGTGCCAGCAGCTTAGTGGCAGGCAGCTCCTATAATTCACCCCTCCACTTT. Protein: CASSLVAGSSYNSPLHF.

The genes are TRBV20-1 and TRBJ2-1; D remains ambiguous. CDR1 and CDR2 from the germline V gene are DFQATT and SNEGSKA (reference sequence). Deletions cut 2 bases from V and 5 bases from J, with 10 bases between. The CDR3 covers 13 residues. CDR3 in amino acids: CSARSPVNNEQFF. The CDR3, as DNA: TGCAGTGCTAGATCGCCCGTAAACAATGAGCAGTTCTTC.

This clonotype was detected only a few times. The V call is TRBV29-1, the J call TRBJ2-7, with a possible D match to TRBD1 (6 bases). The CDR3 totals 13 residues. The germline V gene has CDR1 SQVTM and CDR2 ANQGSEA. Trimming left V 6 bases short and J 6 bases short, with 18 bases between. Here the CDR3 reads CSVVHYRVGEQYF. CDR3 coding DNA: TGCAGCGTCGTCCATTACAGGGTCGGCGAGCAGTACTTC.

This clonotype occurred a few times. The J gene is TRBJ2-5, the V gene TRBV6-2 or TRBV6-3; a possible D gene is TRBD1 (6 bases). This CDR3 region has 14 residues. V lost 2 bases, J lost 7 bases, and 14 bases lay in between. Germline CDR1 reads MNHEY; CDR2 reads SVGEGT. CDR3 sequence: CASSYAQVRGTQYF. For the CDR3, the DNA is TGTGCCAGCAGTTACGCCCAAGTCAGGGGGACCCAGTACTTC.

This clonotype was seen only a few times. The rearrangement links TRBV7-6 to TRBJ2-2; 13 positions agree with TRBD2. The CDR3 has 17 amino acids. J gave up 1 base and V 7 bases, and 6 bases lay outside the gene matches. CDR1 is SGHVS and CDR2 is FNYEAQ in the germline V gene. CDR3 in amino acids: CASTLTSGGWNTGELFF. The CDR3 coding sequence is TGTGCCAGCACCCTGACTAGCGGGGGGTGGAACACCGGGGAGCTGTTTTTT.

This clonotype was counted between two and nine times. V gene TRBV7-9 combines with J gene TRBJ2-5; TRBD1 matches at 7 bases. Per germline, CDR1 SEHNR and CDR2 FQNEAQ (reference sequence). The CDR3 sequence is 15 residues long. Trimming at V came to 5 bases and at J to 11 bases, leaving 17 bases not matched to a gene. The CDR3: CASSPRGQNLIEQYF. DNA for the CDR3: TGTGCCAGCAGCCCTCGGGGACAGAACCTAATTGAGCAGTACTTC. Complete variable domain (other parts from reference TRBV7-9 and TRBJ2-5): DTGVSQNPRHKITKRGQNVTFRCDPISEHNRLYWYRQTLGQGPEFLTYFQNEAQLEKSRLLSDRFSAERPKGSFSTLEIQRTEQGDSAMYLCASSPRGQNLIEQYFGPGTRLLVL.

The chain couples TRBV11-3 to TRBJ1-1; unclear D gene. The CDR3 has 13 amino acids. CDR1 and CDR2 (germline): SGHNT, YENEEA. V was cut by 4 bases and J by 8 bases, with 14 bases left in between. The CDR3 here is CASSSLHGGEAFF. DNA for the CDR3: TGTGCCAGCAGCTCTCTCCATGGTGGCGAAGCTTTCTTT.

This clonotype was observed a single time. This sequence joins TRBV20-1 and TRBJ1-1; TRBD1 aligns across 8 bases. There are 12 residues in the CDR3. The V gene end was trimmed by 8 bases and the J gene end by 5 bases; junction bases not matched to a gene: 7. Germline assignment: CDR1 DFQATT and CDR2 SNEGSKA (reference sequence). CDR3: CSPRQGRTEAFF. As DNA, the CDR3 is TGCAGTCCCCGACAGGGGAGGACTGAAGCTTTCTTT.

This rearrangement joins TRBV29-1 to TRBJ2-5; TRBD1 might be the D (6 bases). The CDR3 is made up of 13 amino acids. Germline V gene data show CDR1 as SQVTM and CDR2 as ANQGSEA. The V end lost 6 bases, the J end lost 2 bases, and 13 bases lay between the germline ends. CDR3 DNA: TGCAGCGTCACAGGACAGATTCAAGAGACCCAGTACTTC. Its translation: CSVTGQIQETQYF.

The chain has TRBV11-2 and TRBJ2-3; 12 nucleotides line up with TRBD2. The CDR3 length is 16 residues. V was pared by 5 bases and J by 6 bases, with 9 bases of the junction left unmatched. Germline V lookup: CDR1 SGHAT, CDR2 FQNNGV. In DNA, the CDR3 is TGTGCCAGCAGCGGCCCGGGACTAGCGGGTGCGGATACGCAGTATTTT. Translation gives CASSGPGLAGADTQYF.

This chain connects TRBV3-1 to TRBJ1-2, with 7 bases identical to TRBD1. Trimming at V came to 5 bases and at J to 4 bases, leaving 19 bases not matched to a gene. The CDR3 has 18 amino acids. Per germline, CDR1 LGHDT and CDR2 YNNKEL (reference sequence). CDR3 loop: CASSSISGTVMVSYGYTF. In nucleotides, the CDR3 is TGTGCCAGCAGCTCTATTTCGGGGACAGTAATGGTTAGCTATGGCTACACCTTC.

The rearrangement joins TRBV6-2 or TRBV6-3 to TRBJ2-7; TRBD1 aligns across 8 bases. The end of the DNA is better explained by TRBJ2-1, so the J call may be wrong. The CDR3 covers 15 residues. Germline CDR1 reads MNHEY; CDR2 reads SVGEGT. CDR3 residues: CASSSDRAIVDEQFF. CDR3 DNA sequence: TGTGCCAGCAGTTCGGACAGGGCGATAGTAGATGAGCAGTTCTTC.

Only a few counts were recorded for this clonotype. The chain recombines TRBV20-1 with TRBJ1-2; TRBD1 agrees at 10 bases. Trimming cost V 7 bases and J 7 bases; bases outside gene matches: 9. The CDR3 contains 13 residues. From germline, CDR1 is DFQATT and CDR2 SNEGSKA (reference sequence). CDR3 sequence reads: CSVNSGTGAGYTF. The CDR3 DNA sequence: TGCAGTGTTAATTCCGGGACAGGGGCTGGCTACACCTTC.

This clonotype was counted only a few times. This chain links TRBV6-6 with TRBJ2-5, with TRBD1 identical over 7 bases. CDR1 and CDR2 (germline): MNHNY, SVGAGI (reference sequence). The trim removed 7 bases at V and 4 bases at J, leaving 12 bases unmatched. The CDR3 extends over 15 amino acids. Written as DNA, the CDR3 is TGTGCCAGCACCAAAAAAGACAGGGTCGGAGAGACCCAGTACTTC. Translating it yields CASTKKDRVGETQYF.

This clonotype was seen a few times. V is TRBV7-2 and J is TRBJ2-5; TRBD1 is a possible D gene (6 bases). V was trimmed by 2 bases and J by 5 bases, leaving 12 bases between them. Germline CDR1 is SGHTA and CDR2 is FQGNSA. The CDR3 covers 14 residues. The CDR3 DNA is TGTGCCAGCAGCTTACCGGGACATATGGAGACCCAGTACTTC. Its protein product is CASSLPGHMETQYF. Supplemented by reference TRBV7-2 and TRBJ2-5, the full variable domain reads GAGVSQSPSNKVTEKGKDVELRCDPISGHTALYWYRQSLGQGLEFLIYFQGNSAPDKSGLPSDRFSAERTGGSVSTLTIQRTQQEDSAVYLCASSLPGHMETQYFGPGTRLLVL.

CDR3 residues: CASSLKGGAYTGELFF. The CDR3 DNA reads as TGTGCCAGCAGCTTAAAAGGGGGGGCTTACACCGGGGAGCTGTTTTTT. The V and J genes are TRBV7-3 and TRBJ2-2; maybe TRBD2 (7 bases). Germline V gene data show CDR1 as SGHTA and CDR2 as FQGTGA. V lost 1 base and J lost 3, with 12 bases in between. The CDR3 has 16 amino acids.

This chain uses TRBV6-2 or TRBV6-3 with TRBJ2-1; D could derive from TRBD1 or TRBD2 (5 bases each). Trimming cost V 4 bases and J 15 bases, with 16 bases left between them. The CDR3 spans 12 residues. CDR1 is MNHEY and CDR2 is SVGEGT in the germline V gene. The CDR3 loop reads CASSSRASSWFF. CDR3 in DNA: TGTGCCAGCAGTTCCAGGGCTAGCTCATGGTTCTTC.

The V and J genes are TRBV27 and TRBJ2-6, with D perhaps TRBD1 or TRBD2 (5 bases each). This CDR3 is 15 amino acids long. Trimming took 8 bases from V and 0 from J, leaving 11 bases between them. From germline, CDR1 is MNHEY and CDR2 SMNVEV (reference sequence). CDR3 bases: TGTGCCAGCCGGGACCTGAGCTCTGGGGCCAACGTCCTGACTTTC. Protein sequence: CASRDLSSGANVLTF. Full variable domain (remainder filled in from reference TRBV27 and TRBJ2-6): EAQVTQNPRYLITVTGKKLTVTCSQNMNHEYMSWYRQDPGLGLRQIYYSMNVEVTDKGDVPEGYKVSRKEKRNFPLILESPSPNQTSLYFCASRDLSSGANVLTFGAGSRLTVL.

The table lists this clonotype with a few counts. The CDR3 spells CAISGTSNTDTQYF. CDR3 sequence (DNA): TGTGCCATTTCCGGGACTAGTAATACCGATACGCAGTATTTT. This rearrangement joins TRBV10-3 to TRBJ2-3, with 8 bases lining up with TRBD2. CDR1 is ENHRY and CDR2 is SYGVKD in the germline V gene. This CDR3 comprises 14 residues. Trimming took 9 bases from V and 6 from J; bases not matched to a gene: 11.

This clonotype came up a few times. The CDR3 DNA is TGCAGTGCTCCACCCGGGGACTTCTCCACCGGGGAGCTGTTTTTT. It yields the protein CSAPPGDFSTGELFF. The chain has TRBV20-1 and TRBJ2-2, with D perhaps TRBD2 (6 bases). Trimming took off 5 bases at V and 4 bases at J, with 17 bases between the two ends. Germline CDR1 is DFQATT and CDR2 is SNEGSKA (reference sequence). The CDR3 contains 15 residues.

The gene calls are TRBV29-1 and TRBJ2-6; no firm D call. The CDR3 loop spans 14 amino acids. Between the trimmed V and J ends, which lost 3 bases and 1 base, there was a span of 7 bases. The germline gives CDR1 SQVTM, CDR2 ANQGSEA. CDR3 nucleotide sequence: TGCAGCGTTGATCAAGATTCTGGGGCCAACGTCCTGACTTTC. This codes for CSVDQDSGANVLTF. Supplemented by reference TRBV29-1 and TRBJ2-6, the full variable domain reads SAVISQKPSRDICQRGTSLTIQCQVDSQVTMMFWYRQQPGQSLTLIATANQGSEATYESGFVIDKFPISRPNLTFSTLTVSNMSPEDSSIYLCSVDQDSGANVLTFGAGSRLTVL.

This clonotype occurred many times. This sequence joins TRBV20-1 and TRBJ1-1, with a weak D call TRBD1 (6 bases). The V gene's germline CDR1 is DFQATT and CDR2 SNEGSKA (reference sequence). Trimming shortened V by 3 bases and J by 6 bases, and 14 bases separated the two germline ends. This CDR3 has 13 residues. This chain's CDR3 is CSARVIRGSEAFF. Written as DNA, the CDR3 is TGCAGTGCTAGGGTAATTAGGGGGTCTGAAGCTTTCTTT.